This T cell receptor beta chain was sequenced for a study of post-analysis software for immune sequencing data (dated by TCRdb to about 2015). At the level of the whole study: The recorded disease courses included relapsing-remitting, secondary progressive and progressive-relapsing multiple sclerosis, and some patients had no subtype annotation. Patient repertoires were compared against 10 to 12 previously published healthy control repertoires from donors aged roughly 6 to 27 years. A subset of samples was prepared in parallel using single-end sample barcoding, then pooled and co-amplified after Illumina adapter ligation. What the research found in general, with its limitations: Strong co-clustering of samples prepared in the same batch was shown by direct clustering with F measure, prompting a batch-effect correction. The multiple sclerosis patient group was slightly younger than the control group. Compared with controls, multiple sclerosis patients had significantly lower normalized Chao1 diversity, a finding suggesting substantial peripheral T-cell clonal expansion. Patients showed significantly higher frequencies than controls for a handful of TRBV segments, among them TRBV5-6, TRBV5-1 and TRBV20-1.

Comments on this clonotype: No antigen is known for it. The sample holds no much larger clone one base away, and base qualities are not on file.

Spanning cysteine to phenylalanine, the CDR3 consists of 16 amino acids. Here the CDR3 DNA is all that survives: 48 bases in frame from base 1. A distance of 20 bases separates the germline ends of V and J, which lose 5 bases and 4 bases respectively. Looking up the germline V gene (reference sequence) yields CDR1 SEHNR and CDR2 FQNEAQ. To demonstrate the VDJtools post-analysis software, TCR beta repertoires were profiled from the peripheral blood of about 13 young patients with multiple sclerosis. The multiple sclerosis patients were children and adolescents ranging in age from roughly 6 to 15 years. The protocol used for the library was PCR. The instrument was an Illumina HiSeq 2500. To reduce PCR and sequencing biases, unique molecular identifiers were incorporated into the TCR beta cDNA libraries. Every 1 to 10 million input T cells yielded about 500,000 cDNA molecules, meaning each molecule approximated one T cell. The patient libraries were prepared and sequenced using the same protocol as the earlier healthy control dataset. Within a given batch, samples were prepared together, multiplexed and sequenced on the same HiSeq lane. As for the original processing: Raw barcoded reads were processed with MIGEC, and single-read molecular identifier groups were discarded before consensus assembly and CDR3 extraction. VDJtools was used for post-analysis of the clonotype tables, and diversity was normalized by down-sampling every dataset to the size of the smallest sample. In repertoire overlap clustering, CDR3 amino acid sequences, but not nucleotide sequences, were matched to correct batch-related cross-sample contamination. TCRdb took the public reads, trimmed them with fastp at Q25, ran MiXCR for clone calling and kept in-frame beta chains. Rows with a matching CDR3 protein are joined into one entry that keeps the most common DNA and genes. The V and J calls and clone size are TCRdb's, not the authors'. The sample contains more than 450,000 distinct CDR3 sequences, approximately 34% of them found a single time. 4.5% to 7.5% of the sample is held by the ten biggest clonotypes.

The rearranged chain carries TRBV7-9 and TRBJ1-2; TRBD1 is a weak D gene call, 5 bases matching. This clonotype originated in a girl aged 2-17 years with multiple sclerosis. Sequences were obtained from blood. The nucleotides are TGTGCCAGCAGCCGGGACTTTCCTATGTCTAGCTATGGCTACACCTTC. Protein translation: CASSRDFPMSSYGYTF.